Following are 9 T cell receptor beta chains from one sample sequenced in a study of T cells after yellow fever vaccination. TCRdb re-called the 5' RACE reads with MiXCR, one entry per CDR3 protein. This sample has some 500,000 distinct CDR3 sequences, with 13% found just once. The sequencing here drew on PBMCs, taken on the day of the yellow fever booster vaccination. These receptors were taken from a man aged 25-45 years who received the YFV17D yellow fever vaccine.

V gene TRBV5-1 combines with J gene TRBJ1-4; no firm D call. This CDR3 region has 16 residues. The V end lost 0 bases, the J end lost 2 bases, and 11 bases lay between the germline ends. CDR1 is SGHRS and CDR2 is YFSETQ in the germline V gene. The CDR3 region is CASSLVPRGTNEKLFF. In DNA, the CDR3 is TGCGCCAGCAGCTTGGTGCCCCGAGGGACTAATGAAAAACTGTTTTTT.

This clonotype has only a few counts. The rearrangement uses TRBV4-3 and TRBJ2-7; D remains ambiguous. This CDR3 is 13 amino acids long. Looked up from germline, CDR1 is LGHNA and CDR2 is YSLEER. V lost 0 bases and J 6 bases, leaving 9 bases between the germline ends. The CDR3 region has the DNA TGCGCCAGCAGCCAAGAAATCTTGCGCGAGCAGTACTTC. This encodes CASSQEILREQYF.

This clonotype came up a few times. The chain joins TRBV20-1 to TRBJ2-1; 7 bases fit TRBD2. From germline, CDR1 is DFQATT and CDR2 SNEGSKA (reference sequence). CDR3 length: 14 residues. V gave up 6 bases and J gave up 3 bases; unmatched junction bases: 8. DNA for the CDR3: TGCAGTGCCCAGACAGCGGGACGCTACAATGAGCAGTTCTTC. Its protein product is CSAQTAGRYNEQFF.

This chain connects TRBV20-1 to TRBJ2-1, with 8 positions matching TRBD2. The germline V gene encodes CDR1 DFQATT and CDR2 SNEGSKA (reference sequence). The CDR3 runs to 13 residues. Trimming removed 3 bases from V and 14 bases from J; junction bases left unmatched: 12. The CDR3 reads CSARMEGTRRKFF. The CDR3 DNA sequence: TGCAGTGCTAGGATGGAGGGGACTAGACGAAAGTTCTTC.

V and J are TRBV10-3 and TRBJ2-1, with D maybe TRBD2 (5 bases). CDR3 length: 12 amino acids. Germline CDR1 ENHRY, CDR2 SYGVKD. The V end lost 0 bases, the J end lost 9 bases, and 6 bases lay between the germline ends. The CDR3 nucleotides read TGTGCCATCAGTGAGTCTGCGGGTGAGCAGTTCTTC. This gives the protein CAISESAGEQFF.

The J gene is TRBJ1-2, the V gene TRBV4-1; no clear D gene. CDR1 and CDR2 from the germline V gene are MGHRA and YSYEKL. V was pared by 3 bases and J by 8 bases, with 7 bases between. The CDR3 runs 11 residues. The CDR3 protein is CASSQGKGYTF. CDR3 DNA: TGCGCCAGCAGCCAGGGGAAGGGCTACACCTTC.

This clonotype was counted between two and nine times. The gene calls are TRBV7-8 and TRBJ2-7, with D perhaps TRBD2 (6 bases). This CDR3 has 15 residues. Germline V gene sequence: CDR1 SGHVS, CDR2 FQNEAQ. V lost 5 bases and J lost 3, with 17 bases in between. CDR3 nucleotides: TGTGCCAGCAGCGTACCCGGGGAGGTCTTCTACGAGCAGTACTTC. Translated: CASSVPGEVFYEQYF.

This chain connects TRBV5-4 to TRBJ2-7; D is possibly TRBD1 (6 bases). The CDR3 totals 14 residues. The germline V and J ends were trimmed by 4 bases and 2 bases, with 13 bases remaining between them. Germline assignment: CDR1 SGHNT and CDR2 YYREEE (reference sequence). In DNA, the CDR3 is TGTGCCAGCAGCCTGGGGGCGCCTGCCTACGAGCAGTACTTC. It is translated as CASSLGAPAYEQYF.

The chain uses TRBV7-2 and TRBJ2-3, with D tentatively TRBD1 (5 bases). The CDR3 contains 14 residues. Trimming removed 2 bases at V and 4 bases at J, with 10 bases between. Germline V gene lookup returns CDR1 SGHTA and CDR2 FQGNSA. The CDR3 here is CASSLRGNSDTQYF. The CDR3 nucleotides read TGTGCCAGCAGCTTAAGGGGTAACTCAGATACGCAGTATTTT.